This T cell receptor (beta chain) was retrieved from a study of blood T cell repertoires in COVID-19. Data came from immunoSEQ multiplex PCR; TCRdb stores just in-frame clones and leaves some out. The profile shows roughly 250,000 clones, roughly 84% of them singletons. Germline V gives CDR1 DFQATT, CDR2 SNEGSKA (reference sequence). V dropped 3 bases and J dropped 3; count of bases not matched to a gene: 8. The CDR3 is 16 amino acids. V usage is TRBV20-1 and J usage is TRBJ1-5, with 10 bases identical to TRBD1. The clonotype originates from a person aged 70 to 85 with COVID-19, enrolled during active disease. The material sequenced was peripheral blood. In DNA, the CDR3 is TGCAGTGCTAGTCGCCGGGACAGGGGATTCAATCAGCCCCAGCATTTT. This codes for CSASRRDRGFNQPQHF.